This TCR beta chain was captured in a study of blood T cell repertoires in COVID-19. Study in general: Samples came from the United States, Italy and Spain, spanning acute and convalescent COVID-19. Nucleic acid was either cDNA or gDNA, and it came from T cells, B-cell-depleted T cells, or PBMCs.

In the original analysis: Nucleated cell number was recorded as an estimate derived from reference gene primer amplification. Measured with immunoSEQ multiplex PCR; TCRdb has only the in-frame clones, and not every one. V and J calls and clone size are copied from that table; D and trimming were computed from the DNA. The sample lists more than 85,000 clones, 84% occurring once. This CDR3 comprises 17 residues. Germline lookup yields CDR1 MGHRA and CDR2 YSYEKL. The J segment lost 2 bases and the V segment lost 2 bases, leaving 7 bases of the junction unmatched. The gene calls are TRBV4-1 and TRBJ1-5, with 9 positions matching TRBD1. The sequencing sample was made of peripheral blood. This receptor was taken from a human donor in a cohort sampled during active COVID-19. The CDR3 region has the DNA TGCGCCAGCAGCCAAAAAACAGGGGGCGCCGGCAATCAGCCCCAGCATTTT. Protein: CASSQKTGGAGNQPQHF.